The 8 T cell receptor beta chains in this list originate from one sample, sequenced in a study of T-cell reconstitution after alpha-beta-depleted transplantation in children. The authors prepared the TCRbeta library with unique molecular identifiers. In TCRdb, the PCR reads were re-called with MiXCR into one record per CDR3 protein. The sample includes a few hundred thousand distinct CDR3 sequences, 27% seen only once; the top ten take around 36%. Sample: PBMCs, taken before TCRalphabeta/CD19-depleted stem cell transplant. These receptors originate from a boy in the first two years of life with Wiskott-Aldrich syndrome, due to receive a stem cell transplant.

This clonotype has a handful of counts. The rearrangement links TRBV5-6 to TRBJ2-5; D unclear. The ends were cut back, 2 bases at V and 3 bases at J, with 8 bases in the middle. Germline lookup yields CDR1 SGHDT and CDR2 YYEEEE. This CDR3 has 13 amino acids. In nucleotides, the CDR3 is TGTGCCAGCAGCTTTTCGCCGAAAGAGACCCAGTACTTC. This gives the protein CASSFSPKETQYF.

V and J are TRBV24-1 and TRBJ2-7; D is unclear. Trimming pared 11 bases from V and 2 bases from J, leaving 6 bases between. Germline V lookup: CDR1 KGHDR, CDR2 SFDVKD. This CDR3 has 10 residues. The CDR3: CANMPYEQYF. In DNA, the CDR3 is TGTGCCAACATGCCCTACGAGCAGTACTTC.

The gene calls are TRBV20-1 and TRBJ2-1; D gene ambiguous. With 3 bases removed from V and 6 bases from J, the gap between germline ends came to 9 bases. From germline, CDR1 is DFQATT and CDR2 SNEGSKA (reference sequence). This CDR3 is 12 amino acids long. The CDR3 DNA reads as TGCAGTGCTAGTTTATTACGCAATGAGCAGTTCTTC. Translation gives CSASLLRNEQFF.

This chain uses TRBV20-1 with TRBJ2-1; 11 positions match TRBD2. J was trimmed by 3 bases and V by 3 bases; bases with no gene match: 7. Germline lookup yields CDR1 DFQATT and CDR2 SNEGSKA (reference sequence). The CDR3 consists of 16 residues. The CDR3 coding sequence is TGCAGTGCTAGCAAGGGGACTAGCGGCCACTACAATGAGCAGTTCTTC. Its translation: CSASKGTSGHYNEQFF.

The V call is TRBV18, the J call TRBJ1-1; D ambiguous. The CDR3 is made up of 14 amino acids. Germline assignment: CDR1 KGHSH and CDR2 LQKENI. Trimming removed 3 bases from V and 0 bases from J, with 8 bases in between. The chain's CDR3 is CASSPSTMNTEAFF. CDR3 coding DNA: TGTGCCAGCTCACCCAGCACTATGAACACTGAAGCTTTCTTT.

This chain joins TRBV5-1 and TRBJ2-7; weak D call: TRBD1 (5 bases). With 0 bases removed from V and 2 bases from J, the gap between germline ends came to 12 bases. Germline CDR1 SGHRS, CDR2 YFSETQ. The CDR3 runs 15 residues. The CDR3 nucleotides are TGCGCCAGCAGCTTGGAGCCAGGGATGACCTACGAGCAGTACTTC. It translates to CASSLEPGMTYEQYF.

This chain links TRBV6-1 with TRBJ2-1, with TRBD2 identical over 7 bases. The V gene's germline CDR1 is MNHNS and CDR2 SASEGT. The V segment lost 3 bases and the J segment 9 bases; nucleotides outside the gene matches: 5. The CDR3 covers 13 residues. The CDR3 spells CASSDSGISEQFF. The CDR3 coding sequence is TGTGCCAGCAGTGACAGCGGGATTAGTGAGCAGTTCTTC.

J is TRBJ1-1 and V is TRBV5-1; a weak D match, TRBD1 (6 bases). V was trimmed by 0 bases and J by 4 bases, leaving 13 bases between them. The germline gives CDR1 SGHRS, CDR2 YFSETQ. The CDR3 spans 15 residues. The DNA of the CDR3 is TGCGCCAGCAGCTTGGATCCGGGGGCAAGCACTGAAGCTTTCTTT. Protein product: CASSLDPGASTEAFF.